The 27 T cell receptor beta chains below come from one sample, sequenced in a study of T cells in Graves' hyperthyroidism and ophthalmopathy. Amplification targeted TCR beta CDR3 regions from RNA transcripts. With the HTBI primer set, the TCR CDR3 went through a first round of RT-PCR. TCRdb re-analysed the multiplex PCR reads in MiXCR, keeping a single row per CDR3 protein. The sample lists a few hundred thousand distinct CDR3 sequences, less than 20% occurring once. The specimen sequenced was blood. The receptors come from a woman in her late teens or twenties with Graves' hyperthyroidism.

This clonotype was counted many times. The V call is TRBV20-1, the J call TRBJ2-7; 10 bases agree with TRBD1. CDR3 length: 15 residues. The germline V gene has CDR1 DFQATT and CDR2 SNEGSKA (reference sequence). V trimming: 5 bases; J trimming: 7 bases; junction bases outside the gene matches: 14. CDR3 nucleotide sequence: TGCAGTGCTTTCGGACCGGGACAGGGGTCGAGTGAGCAGTACTTC. Translated: CSAFGPGQGSSEQYF.

This clonotype showed up many times. The rearrangement uses TRBV11-2 and TRBJ1-1; D is ambiguous. CDR1 and CDR2 (germline): SGHAT, FQNNGV. The CDR3 loop spans 14 amino acids. V lost 2 bases, J lost 7 bases, and 14 bases lay in between. CDR3 DNA sequence: TGTGCCAGCAGCTTACCCGGCTTGGGCAGTGAAGCTTTCTTT. Amino acid sequence: CASSLPGLGSEAFF.

This clonotype occurred a few times. V usage is TRBV5-5 and J usage is TRBJ1-2; D is unclear. V was clipped by 0 bases and J by 3 bases, with 9 bases between them. Germline CDR1 SGHKS, CDR2 YYEKEE (reference sequence). CDR3 size: 14 residues. The chain's CDR3 is CASSLDSTDYGYTF. The CDR3 DNA sequence: TGTGCCAGCAGCTTGGACTCAACGGACTATGGCTACACCTTC.

The sample holds many counts of this clonotype. The chain couples TRBV20-1 to TRBJ1-1, with D unresolved. With 1 base removed from V and 0 bases from J, the gap between germline ends came to 12 bases. The length of the CDR3 is 15 residues. The germline gives CDR1 DFQATT, CDR2 SNEGSKA (reference sequence). This CDR3 reads CSARVPKALNTEAFF. As DNA, the CDR3 is TGCAGTGCTAGAGTTCCAAAGGCCTTGAACACTGAAGCTTTCTTT.

This clonotype turned up a few times. The chain joins TRBV20-1 to TRBJ2-7, with TRBD1 matching 7 bases. The CDR3 consists of 14 residues. Germline CDR1 is DFQATT and CDR2 is SNEGSKA (reference sequence). V lost 0 bases and J lost 3; bases outside the gene matches: 5. CDR3 coding DNA: TGCAGTGCTAGAGATATGGGACAGAACTACGAGCAGTACTTC. This gives the protein CSARDMGQNYEQYF.

This clonotype was seen more than once but under ten times. The chain combines TRBV6-1 with TRBJ1-3, with 7 bases identical to TRBD1. The CDR3 totals 15 residues. With 3 bases clipped from V and 0 bases from J, the junction kept 2 bases outside the gene matches. Per germline, CDR1 MNHNS and CDR2 SASEGT. The CDR3 protein is CASSEGQISGNTIYF. The DNA of the CDR3 is TGTGCCAGCAGTGAGGGACAGATCTCTGGAAACACCATATATTTT.

This clonotype has at least ten counts. This chain connects TRBV6-1 to TRBJ2-3; no definite D call. The CDR3 spans 13 residues. CDR1 and CDR2 (germline): MNHNS, SASEGT. The germline V and J ends were trimmed by 1 base and 2 bases, with 4 bases remaining between them. The CDR3 nucleotides read TGTGCCAGCAGTGAAGTGCCCACAGATACGCAGTATTTT. The encoded protein is CASSEVPTDTQYF.

The chain employs TRBV19 and TRBJ1-2; D remains unclear. CDR1 and CDR2 from the germline V gene are LNHDA and SQIVND (reference sequence). The CDR3 extends over 13 amino acids. The V end was cut by 0 bases, the J end by 7 bases, with 9 bases between. Written as DNA, the CDR3 is TGTGCCAGTAGTATAGACGTTCTAAGTGGCTACACCTTC. Its protein product is CASSIDVLSGYTF.

This clonotype was observed at least ten times. The chain combines TRBV19 with TRBJ2-5; D might be TRBD1 (5 bases). Germline V lookup: CDR1 LNHDA, CDR2 SQIVND (reference sequence). The V gene lost 6 bases and the J gene lost 6 bases, with 20 bases spanning the gap. The CDR3 runs 15 residues. The CDR3, as DNA: TGTGCCAGTAGCTTAGGAACCCAGGGTTCGAAGACCCAGTACTTC. This sequence encodes CASSLGTQGSKTQYF.

The chain combines TRBV4-2 with TRBJ2-5; D might be TRBD1 (5 bases). The CDR3 runs 14 residues. V was trimmed by 0 bases and J by 3 bases, leaving 8 bases between them. CDR1 is LGHNA and CDR2 is YNFKEQ in the germline V gene. The CDR3, as DNA: TGTGCCAGCAGCCAAGAGGCAGGGAAAGAGACCCAGTACTTC. Its protein product is CASSQEAGKETQYF.

The table lists this clonotype with many counts. The rearrangement links TRBV5-1 to TRBJ2-3; 8 bases match TRBD2. Trimming at V came to 2 bases and at J to 2 bases, leaving 1 base not matched to a gene. Looked up from germline, CDR1 is SGHRS and CDR2 is YFSETQ. The CDR3 totals 14 residues. The DNA of the CDR3 is TGCGCCAGCAGCTTTAGCGGGACCACAGATACGCAGTATTTT. This encodes CASSFSGTTDTQYF.

The chain is built from TRBV5-4 and TRBJ2-3, with D perhaps TRBD1 (6 bases). The CDR3 is made up of 16 amino acids. The V and J ends lost 7 bases and 5 bases respectively, with 23 bases between them. Per the germline V gene, CDR1 is SGHNT and CDR2 is YYREEE (reference sequence). CDR3 residues: CASGLRGRGLIDTQYF. For the CDR3, the DNA is TGTGCCAGCGGCCTACGGGGCAGGGGATTAATAGATACGCAGTATTTT.

In its sample, this clonotype was seen many times. The chain links TRBV24-1 to TRBJ2-5, with D perhaps matching TRBD2 (5 bases). CDR1 KGHDR and CDR2 SFDVKD come from the germline V gene. V dropped 6 bases and J dropped 5 bases, with 9 bases sitting between them. The CDR3 contains 12 residues. CDR3 DNA sequence: TGTGCCACCAGTCCGGGCGGGGAGACCCAGTACTTC. Protein product: CATSPGGETQYF.

The chain has TRBV4-1 and TRBJ2-2; 7 bases fit TRBD2. From germline, CDR1 is MGHRA and CDR2 YSYEKL. Trimming at V came to 1 base and at J to 1 base, leaving 0 bases not matched to a gene. The CDR3 has 15 amino acids. DNA of the CDR3: TGCGCCAGCAGCCAAGTAGCGGGGAACACCGGGGAGCTGTTTTTT. Protein: CASSQVAGNTGELFF.

This clonotype was detected many times. This chain connects TRBV19 to TRBJ2-2; 7 bases are shared with TRBD2. The length of the CDR3 is 15 residues. The germline V gene has CDR1 LNHDA and CDR2 SQIVND (reference sequence). Trimming took 7 bases from V and 1 from J; bases not matched to a gene: 6. CDR3 residues: CASTGLAENTGELFF. As DNA, the CDR3 is TGTGCCAGTACTGGGCTAGCGGAGAACACCGGGGAGCTGTTTTTT.

This clonotype was observed at least ten times. This chain connects TRBV7-9 to TRBJ2-4; D unresolved. Germline CDR1 reads SEHNR; CDR2 reads FQNEAQ (reference sequence). The ends were cut back, 1 base at V and 3 bases at J, with 10 bases in the middle. The CDR3 loop spans 15 amino acids. CDR3 nucleotides: TGTGCCAGCAGCTTAGAAGGGTACGGCAAAAACATTCAGTACTTC. This gives the protein CASSLEGYGKNIQYF.

This clonotype was recorded only once. The chain combines TRBV28 with TRBJ2-1, with TRBD2 matching 9 bases. There are 17 residues in the CDR3. J was trimmed by 3 bases and V by 5 bases; bases with no gene match: 11. Germline V gives CDR1 MDHEN, CDR2 SYDVKM. The CDR3, as DNA: TGTGCCAGCAGTCCCCGAGTAGCGGGAGAGTTCTACAATGAGCAGTTCTTC. Residues: CASSPRVAGEFYNEQFF.

V usage is TRBV30 and J usage is TRBJ1-1, with D possibly matching TRBD1 (5 bases). V lost 0 bases and J 4 bases, leaving 15 bases between the germline ends. The CDR3 runs to 15 residues. Germline CDR1 and CDR2: GTSNPN and SVGIG (reference sequence). The CDR3 DNA follows: TGTGCCTGGAGTGTACATAGGACATGGGGCACTGAAGCTTTCTTT. Protein product: CAWSVHRTWGTEAFF.

As for this clonotype: It may be a read error: a sequence one base away is much more abundant. The V call is TRBV11-3, the J call TRBJ2-3; D is unclear. Germline V gene sequence: CDR1 SGHNT, CDR2 YENEEA. This CDR3 region has 12 residues. This chain's CDR3 is CASSLIPDTRYF. The CDR3 region has the DNA TGTGCCAGCAGCTTAATACCAGATACGCGGTATTTT.

This clonotype was found a few times. This may be a read error, as it is one base from a much larger clone. The V call is TRBV28, the J call TRBJ2-7, with 12 nucleotides matching TRBD2. Germline loops: CDR1 MDHEN, CDR2 SYDVKM. The V and J ends lost 5 bases and 3 bases, in that order; junction bases with no gene match: 2. The CDR3 is 14 residues long. CDR3 nucleotide sequence: TGTGCCAGCAGTCAGACTAGCGGGGGCTACGAGCAGTACTTC. Translation gives CASSQTSGGYEQYF. Supplemented by reference TRBV28 and TRBJ2-7, the full variable domain reads DVKVTQSSRYLVKRTGEKVFLECVQDMDHENMFWYRQDPGLGLRLIYFSYDVKMKEKGDIPEGYSVSREKKERFSLILESASTNQTSMYLCASSQTSGGYEQYFGPGTRLTVT.

This clonotype was counted between two and nine times. This chain uses TRBV4-1 with TRBJ1-6, with a possible D match to TRBD1 (6 bases). The germline CDR1 and CDR2 sequences are MGHRA and YSYEKL. The length of the CDR3 is 17 residues. Trimming removed 7 bases at V and 7 bases at J, with 23 bases between. CDR3: CASTAKIPGAGNSPLHF. DNA of the CDR3: TGCGCCAGCACGGCTAAAATACCGGGGGCCGGGAATTCACCCCTCCACTTT.

This clonotype appeared many times. This rearrangement joins TRBV6-1 to TRBJ2-3; D possibly corresponds to TRBD1 (5 bases). The CDR3 has 16 amino acids. Germline assignment: CDR1 MNHNS and CDR2 SASEGT. V shed 6 bases and J shed 1 base, with 17 bases lying between them. The CDR3 is CASRLHIGEGTDTQYF. DNA of the CDR3: TGTGCCAGCAGACTCCACATAGGGGAAGGCACAGATACGCAGTATTTT.

This clonotype was recorded many times. This chain uses TRBV2 with TRBJ2-2, with D possibly being TRBD1 or TRBD2 (5 bases each). Germline V gene lookup returns CDR1 SNHLY and CDR2 FYNNEI. The V end lost 6 bases, the J end lost 4 bases, and 12 bases lay between the germline ends. This CDR3 is 14 amino acids long. The CDR3 here is CASRSGTVTGELFF. The CDR3 DNA is TGTGCCAGCAGGTCCGGGACGGTCACCGGGGAGCTGTTTTTT.

This clonotype showed up many times. This chain uses TRBV3-1 with TRBJ2-3; D could derive from TRBD1 or TRBD2 (6 bases each). This CDR3 region has 17 residues. Germline assignment: CDR1 LGHDT and CDR2 YNNKEL (reference sequence). Trimming left V 0 bases short and J 2 bases short, with 15 bases between. In DNA form, the CDR3 reads TGTGCCAGCAGCCAAGATAGGGGGGTCCAAACCACAGATACGCAGTATTTT. Translated: CASSQDRGVQTTDTQYF.

This clonotype was recorded a few times. The chain links TRBV5-4 to TRBJ2-1; TRBD2 matches at 12 bases. Trimming cost V 4 bases and J 5 bases; bases outside gene matches: 10. The CDR3 loop spans 17 amino acids. Germline-derived CDR1 and CDR2 are SGHNT and YYREEE (reference sequence). CDR3 in amino acids: CASSRWTSGMIHNEQFF. As DNA, the CDR3 is TGTGCCAGCAGCCGCTGGACTAGCGGGATGATACACAATGAGCAGTTCTTC.

This clonotype was observed at least ten times. CDR3 sequence reads: CASSLEQGVMHEQYF. CDR3 DNA: TGCGCCAGCAGCTTGGAGCAGGGAGTTATGCACGAGCAGTACTTC. V gene TRBV5-1 combines with J gene TRBJ2-7; the D call may be TRBD1 or TRBD2 (5 bases each). With 0 bases removed from V and 5 bases from J, the gap between germline ends came to 15 bases. Germline CDR1 is SGHRS and CDR2 is YFSETQ. CDR3 length equals 15 residues.

CDR3 coding DNA: TGCGCCAGCAGCGGGGGGACAGGGTACACTGAAGCTTTCTTT. Encoded protein: CASSGGTGYTEAFF. V and J are TRBV5-1 and TRBJ1-1; TRBD1 aligns across 9 bases. CDR3 length: 14 amino acids. V was pared by 4 bases and J by 3 bases, with 4 bases of the junction left unmatched. From germline, CDR1 is SGHRS and CDR2 YFSETQ.